The source of this TCR beta chain is a study of blood T cell repertoires in COVID-19. About the study: Sites across the United States, Italy and Spain contributed samples from acute and convalescent COVID-19. From T cells, B-cell-depleted T cells, or PBMCs came the material, which was cDNA or gDNA.

How the authors handled the data: Amplification of reference gene primers was used by the study to estimate nucleated cell counts. The table came from immunoSEQ multiplex PCR; TCRdb's copy has only in-frame clones and leaves some out. That table is the source of V, J and clone size, and D and trimming were worked out from the DNA. Here the sample spans 75,000 to 80,000 clones, more than 75% being singletons. CDR1 and CDR2 (germline): KGHSH, LQKENI. The CDR3 covers 14 residues. The ends were cut back, 2 bases at V and 7 bases at J, with 12 bases in the middle. Sequencing input: peripheral blood. The genes are TRBV18 and TRBJ2-1; TRBD2 might be the D (5 bases). The TCR sequence derives from a human donor in a cohort sampled during active COVID-19. The chain's CDR3 is CASSPERRGNEQFF. Written as DNA, the CDR3 is TGTGCCAGCTCACCAGAGAGACGGGGTAATGAGCAGTTCTTC.